This TCR beta chain was found in a study of T-cell memory formation after mild COVID-19. Study background: TCR clusters showed largely donor specificity.

Constant-segment primers were used for 5'RACE, and the resulting TCR alpha and TCR beta cDNA libraries carried sample barcodes and UMIs. TCRdb fed the 5' RACE reads into MiXCR, producing one record per CDR3 protein. The data hold some 270,000 distinct CDR3 sequences, with about 16% observed a single time. Germline V gives CDR1 KGHSH, CDR2 LQKENI. This CDR3 spans 14 amino acids. J lost 10 bases, V lost 3 bases, and 8 bases had no gene match. This clonotype originated in an adult woman who had mild COVID-19 (a few samples of this study predate the infection). Cell type and time point are not known. This chain links TRBV18 with TRBJ1-1, with 10 bases identical to TRBD1. The sample comprised PBMCs or a T cell subset sorted from them (not recorded which). CDR3 protein: CASSPGIRDRGAFF. CDR3 coding DNA: TGTGCCAGCTCACCCGGTATTCGGGACAGGGGAGCTTTCTTT.